Listed below are T cell receptor beta chains from one sample, sequenced in a study of T-cell reconstitution after alpha-beta-depleted transplantation in children. Using its own MiXCR run on the PCR reads, TCRdb lists one record per CDR3 protein. Found here are about 830,000 distinct CDR3 sequences, approximately 15% of them singletons; the top ten hold roughly 4.8%. This specimen was PBMCs, mostly from graft donor cells, taken 360 days after TCRalphabeta/CD19-depleted stem cell transplant. All receptors derive from a male patient under 18 who had a stem cell transplant for acute lymphoblastic leukemia, so the T cells may come from the graft donor. Each CDR3 is given with its conserved first and last residue. The D gene is left open where the match is weak. Clone size is given for some rows only: seen once, a few or many times, or a class if the clone is expanded.

.	TRBV6-2/TRBV6-3	TRBD2	TRBJ2-1	CASSPLAGAYNKQFF	TGTGCCAGCAGTCCTCTAGCGGGAGCCTACAATAAGCAGTTCTTC
.	TRBV15	.	TRBJ1-5	CATISTPNGNQPQHF	TGTGCCACTATTTCGACTCCAAACGGGAATCAGCCCCAGCATTTT
.	TRBV20-1	TRBD2	TRBJ2-7	CSARGGQVSYEQYF	TGCAGTGCTCGGGGGGGGCAGGTCAGCTACGAGCAGTACTTC
many	TRBV20-1	TRBD1	TRBJ1-5	CSAEFDRDDNQPQHF	TGCAGTGCTGAGTTCGACAGGGATGACAATCAGCCCCAGCATTTT
few	TRBV5-1	.	TRBJ2-7	CASSSSGWQAEQYF	TGCGCCAGCAGCTCCTCCGGCTGGCAGGCCGAGCAGTACTTC
.	TRBV28	.	TRBJ1-3	CASSPQEAGSRNTIYF	TGTGCCAGCAGTCCCCAGGAGGCAGGGTCACGAAACACCATATATTTT
few	TRBV3-1	.	TRBJ2-3	CASSQRFVTDTQYF	TGTGCCAGCAGCCAAAGGTTCGTCACAGATACGCAGTATTTT
.	TRBV25-1	.	TRBJ2-7	CASSEFLRGRDYEQYF	TGTGCCAGCAGTGAATTTCTCCGGGGCAGGGACTACGAGCAGTACTTC
many	TRBV29-1	.	TRBJ2-2	CSVESGGRTGELFF	TGCAGCGTTGAGTCCGGGGGACGCACCGGGGAGCTGTTTTTT
.	TRBV9	.	TRBJ2-6	CASSMWLSGANVLTF	TGTGCCAGCAGTATGTGGCTCTCTGGGGCCAACGTCCTGACTTTC
few	TRBV15	.	TRBJ2-5	CATSRDNPRAFQETQYF	TGTGCCACCAGCAGAGATAATCCCCGGGCCTTCCAAGAGACCCAGTACTTC
few	TRBV29-1	.	TRBJ1-2	CSGLGLSGYTF	TGCAGCGGTTTGGGACTGAGTGGCTACACCTTC
.	TRBV12-3/TRBV12-4	.	TRBJ2-3	CASSARWGTDTQYF	TGTGCCAGCAGTGCCAGATGGGGCACAGATACGCAGTATTTT
few	TRBV12-3/TRBV12-4	TRBD2	TRBJ2-5	CASSFLAGGGQETQYF	TGTGCCAGCAGTTTCCTAGCGGGAGGGGGTCAAGAGACCCAGTACTTC
many	TRBV28	.	TRBJ1-4	CASSFAGTAKYEKLFF	TGTGCCAGCAGTTTCGCAGGGACCGCAAAGTACGAAAAACTGTTTTTT
few	TRBV5-1	.	TRBJ2-5	CASTGRAQETQYF	TGCGCCAGCACGGGACGGGCCCAAGAGACCCAGTACTTC
.	TRBV5-6	TRBD2	TRBJ2-4	CASSPGLAGMGQNIQYF	TGTGCCAGCAGCCCAGGACTAGCGGGCATGGGCCAAAACATTCAGTACTTC
few	TRBV4-2	TRBD1	TRBJ2-3	CASSPWRYGTGESTDTQYF	TGTGCCAGCAGCCCCTGGAGATACGGGACAGGGGAGAGCACAGATACGCAGTATTTT
few	TRBV20-1	.	TRBJ1-1	CSLPGDPGGAFF	TGCAGTCTGCCCGGGGACCCCGGGGGAGCTTTCTTT
many	TRBV5-1	.	TRBJ2-1	CASSLGQVVEQFF	TGCGCCAGCAGCTTGGGACAGGTCGTTGAGCAGTTCTTC